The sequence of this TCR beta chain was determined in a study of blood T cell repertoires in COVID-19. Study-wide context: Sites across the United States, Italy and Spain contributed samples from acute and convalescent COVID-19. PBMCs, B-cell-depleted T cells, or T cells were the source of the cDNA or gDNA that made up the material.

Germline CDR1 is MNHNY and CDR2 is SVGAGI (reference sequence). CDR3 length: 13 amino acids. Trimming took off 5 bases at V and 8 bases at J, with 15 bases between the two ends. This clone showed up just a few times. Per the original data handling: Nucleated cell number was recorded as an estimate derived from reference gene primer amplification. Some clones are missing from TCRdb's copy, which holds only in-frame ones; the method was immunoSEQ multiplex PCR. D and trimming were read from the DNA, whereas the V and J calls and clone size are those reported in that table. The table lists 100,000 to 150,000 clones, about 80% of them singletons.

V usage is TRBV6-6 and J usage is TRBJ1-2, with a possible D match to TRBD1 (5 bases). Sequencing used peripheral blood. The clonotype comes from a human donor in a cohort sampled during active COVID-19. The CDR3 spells CASSLPGLRGYTF. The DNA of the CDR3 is TGTGCCAGCAGTCTACCGGGACTGAGAGGCTACACCTTC.